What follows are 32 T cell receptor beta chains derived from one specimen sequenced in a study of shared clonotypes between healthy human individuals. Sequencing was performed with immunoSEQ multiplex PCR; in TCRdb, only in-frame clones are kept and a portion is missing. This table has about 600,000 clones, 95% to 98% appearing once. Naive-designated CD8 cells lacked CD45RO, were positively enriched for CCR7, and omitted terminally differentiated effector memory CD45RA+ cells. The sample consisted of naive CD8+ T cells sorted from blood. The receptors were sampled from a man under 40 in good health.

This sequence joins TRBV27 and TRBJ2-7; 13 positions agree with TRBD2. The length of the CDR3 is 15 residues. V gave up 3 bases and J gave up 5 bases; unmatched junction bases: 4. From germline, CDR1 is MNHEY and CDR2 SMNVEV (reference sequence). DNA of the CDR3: TGTGCCAGCAGTTTTGGGACTAGCGGGATTAACGAGCAGTACTTC. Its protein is CASSFGTSGINEQYF.

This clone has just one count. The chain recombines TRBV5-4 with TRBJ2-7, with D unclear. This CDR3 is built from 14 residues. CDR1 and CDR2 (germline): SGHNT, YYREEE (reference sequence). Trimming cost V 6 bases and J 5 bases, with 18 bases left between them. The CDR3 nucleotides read TGTGCCAGCACCTTAGGCCCCTTTGGAAACGAGCAGTACTTC. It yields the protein CASTLGPFGNEQYF. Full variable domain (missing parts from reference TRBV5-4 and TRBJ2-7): ETGVTQSPTHLIKTRGQQVTLRCSSQSGHNTVSWYQQALGQGPQFIFQYYREEENGRGNFPPRFSGLQFPNYSSELNVNALELDDSALYLCASTLGPFGNEQYFGPGTRLTVT.

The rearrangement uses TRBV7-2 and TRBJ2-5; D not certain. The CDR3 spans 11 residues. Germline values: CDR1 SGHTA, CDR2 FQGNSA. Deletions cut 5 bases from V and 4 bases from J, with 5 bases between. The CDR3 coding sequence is TGTGCCAGCAGCCCCGGAGAGACCCAGTACTTC. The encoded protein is CASSPGETQYF.

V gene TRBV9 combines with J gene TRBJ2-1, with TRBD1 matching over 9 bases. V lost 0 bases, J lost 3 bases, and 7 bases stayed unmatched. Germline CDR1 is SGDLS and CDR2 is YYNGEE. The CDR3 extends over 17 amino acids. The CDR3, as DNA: TGTGCCAGCAGCGTAGCCCGGGACAGGGTATACTACAATGAGCAGTTCTTC. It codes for CASSVARDRVYYNEQFF.

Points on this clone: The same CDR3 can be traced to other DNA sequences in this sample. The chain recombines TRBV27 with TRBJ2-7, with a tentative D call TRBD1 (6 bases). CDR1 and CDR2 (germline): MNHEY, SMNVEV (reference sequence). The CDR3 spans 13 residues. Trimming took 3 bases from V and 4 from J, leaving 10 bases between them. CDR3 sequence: CASSFGRGYEQYF. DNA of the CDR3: TGTGCCAGCAGTTTCGGCAGGGGATACGAGCAGTACTTC.

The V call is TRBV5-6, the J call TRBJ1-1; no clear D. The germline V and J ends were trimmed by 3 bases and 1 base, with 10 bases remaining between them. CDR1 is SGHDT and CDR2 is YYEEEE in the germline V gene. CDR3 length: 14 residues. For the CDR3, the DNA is TGTGCCAGCAGCTCCGGCGTTGGGAACACTGAAGCTTTCTTT. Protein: CASSSGVGNTEAFF. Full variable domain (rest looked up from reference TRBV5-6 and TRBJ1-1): DAGVTQSPTHLIKTRGQQVTLRCSPKSGHDTVSWYQQALGQGPQFIFQYYEEEERQRGNFPDRFSGHQFPNYSSELNVNALLLGDSALYLCASSSGVGNTEAFFGQGTRLTVV.

The CDR3 nucleotides read TGTGCCAGCAGCATGGGACTAGCGGGACAAGAGACCCAGTACTTC. It codes for CASSMGLAGQETQYF. V gene TRBV7-2 combines with J gene TRBJ2-5; 13 positions agree with TRBD2. CDR3 length: 15 amino acids. The germline CDR1 and CDR2 sequences are SGHTA and FQGNSA. Trimming at V came to 5 bases and at J to 2 bases, leaving 2 bases not matched to a gene.

CDR3 protein: CASSLSGSPGNEQFF. The CDR3 DNA is TGTGCCAGCAGCTTAAGCGGGTCCCCCGGGAATGAGCAGTTCTTC. The rearrangement uses TRBV7-3 and TRBJ2-1; TRBD2 is a possible D gene (5 bases). CDR3 length: 15 amino acids. Germline lookup yields CDR1 SGHTA and CDR2 FQGTGA. Trimming took 1 base from V and 7 from J, leaving 14 bases between them.

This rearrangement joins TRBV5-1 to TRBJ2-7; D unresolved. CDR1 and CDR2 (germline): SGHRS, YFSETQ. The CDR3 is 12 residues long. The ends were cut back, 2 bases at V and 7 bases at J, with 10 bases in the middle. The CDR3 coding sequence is TGCGCCAGCAGCTTATTGGGTGAGGAGCAGTACTTC. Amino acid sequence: CASSLLGEEQYF.

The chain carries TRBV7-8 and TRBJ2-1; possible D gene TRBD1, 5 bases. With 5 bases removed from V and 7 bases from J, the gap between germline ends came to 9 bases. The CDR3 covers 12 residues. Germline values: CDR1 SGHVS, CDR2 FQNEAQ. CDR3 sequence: CASSKTANEQFF. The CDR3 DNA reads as TGTGCCAGCAGCAAGACAGCTAATGAGCAGTTCTTC.

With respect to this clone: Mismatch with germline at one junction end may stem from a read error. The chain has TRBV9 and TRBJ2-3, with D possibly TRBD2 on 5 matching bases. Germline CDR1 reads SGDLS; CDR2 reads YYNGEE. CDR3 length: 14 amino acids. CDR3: CASSVESSIDTQYF. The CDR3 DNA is TGTGCCAGCAGCGTAGAGTCTAGCATAGATACGCAGTATTTT.

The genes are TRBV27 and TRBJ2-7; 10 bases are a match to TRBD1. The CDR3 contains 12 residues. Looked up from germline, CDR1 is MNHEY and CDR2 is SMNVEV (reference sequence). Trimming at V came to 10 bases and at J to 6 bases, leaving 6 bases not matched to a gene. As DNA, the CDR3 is TGTGCCACGAAGACAGGGGGCACCGAGCAGTACTTC. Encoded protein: CATKTGGTEQYF.

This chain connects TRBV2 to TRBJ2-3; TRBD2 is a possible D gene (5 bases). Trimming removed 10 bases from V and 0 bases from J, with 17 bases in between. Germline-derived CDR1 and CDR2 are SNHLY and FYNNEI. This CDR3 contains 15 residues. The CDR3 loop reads CATPPPRVSTDTQYF. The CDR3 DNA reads TGTGCCACTCCGCCCCCGAGGGTTAGCACAGATACGCAGTATTTT.

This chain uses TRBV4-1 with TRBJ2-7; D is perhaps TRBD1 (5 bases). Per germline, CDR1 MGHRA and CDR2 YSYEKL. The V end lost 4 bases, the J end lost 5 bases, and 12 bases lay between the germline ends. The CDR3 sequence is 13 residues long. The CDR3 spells CASSPRQTDEQYF. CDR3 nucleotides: TGCGCCAGCAGCCCCCGACAGACCGACGAGCAGTACTTC.

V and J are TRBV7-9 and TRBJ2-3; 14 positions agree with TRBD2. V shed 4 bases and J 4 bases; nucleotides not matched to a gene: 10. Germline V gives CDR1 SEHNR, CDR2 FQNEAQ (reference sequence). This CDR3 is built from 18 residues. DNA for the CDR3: TGTGCCAGCAGCTCCCGGACTAGCGGGAGGACCGCCCCAGATACGCAGTATTTT. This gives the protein CASSSRTSGRTAPDTQYF.

CDR3 residues: CASSQLPGQGSIQYF. CDR3 DNA: TGCGCCAGCAGCCAATTACCGGGACAGGGAAGCATTCAGTACTTC. This chain joins TRBV4-1 and TRBJ2-4; 9 bases map to TRBD1. In germline, CDR1 is MGHRA, CDR2 YSYEKL. This CDR3 comprises 15 residues. Trimming took 2 bases from V and 9 from J; bases not matched to a gene: 8.

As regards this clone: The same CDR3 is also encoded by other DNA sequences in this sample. CDR3 sequence reads: CSVELAGGGSYNEQFF. In nucleotides, the CDR3 is TGCAGCGTTGAACTAGCGGGAGGAGGGTCCTACAATGAGCAGTTCTTC. This sequence joins TRBV29-1 and TRBJ2-1, with 11 bases that match TRBD2. In germline, CDR1 is SQVTM, CDR2 ANQGSEA. Trimming removed 2 bases from V and 1 base from J; junction bases left unmatched: 4. This CDR3 comprises 16 residues.

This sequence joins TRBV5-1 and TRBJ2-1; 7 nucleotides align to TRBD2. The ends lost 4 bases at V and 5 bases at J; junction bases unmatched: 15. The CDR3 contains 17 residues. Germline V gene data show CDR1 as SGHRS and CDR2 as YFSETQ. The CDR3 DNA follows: TGCGCCAGCAGCACCCAACTAGCGTCCCTTCCTGACAATGAGCAGTTCTTC. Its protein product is CASSTQLASLPDNEQFF.

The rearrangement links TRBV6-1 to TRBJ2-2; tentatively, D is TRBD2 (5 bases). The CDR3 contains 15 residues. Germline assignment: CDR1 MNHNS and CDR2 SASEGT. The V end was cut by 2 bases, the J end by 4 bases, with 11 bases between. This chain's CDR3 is CASSELAFPTGELFF. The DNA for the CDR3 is TGTGCCAGCAGTGAATTAGCGTTTCCCACCGGGGAGCTGTTTTTT.

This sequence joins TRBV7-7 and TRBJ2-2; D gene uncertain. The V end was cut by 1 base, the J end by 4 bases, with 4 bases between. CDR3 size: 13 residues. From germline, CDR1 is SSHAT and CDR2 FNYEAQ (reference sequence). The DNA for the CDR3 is TGTGCCAGCAGCTTAGTACCCACCGGGGAGCTGTTTTTT. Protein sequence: CASSLVPTGELFF.

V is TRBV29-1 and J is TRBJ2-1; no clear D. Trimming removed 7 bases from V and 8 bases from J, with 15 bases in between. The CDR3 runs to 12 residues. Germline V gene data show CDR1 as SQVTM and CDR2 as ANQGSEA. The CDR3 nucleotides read TGCAGCGCCCTAGTCCAGGACGATGAGCAGTTCTTC. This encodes CSALVQDDEQFF.

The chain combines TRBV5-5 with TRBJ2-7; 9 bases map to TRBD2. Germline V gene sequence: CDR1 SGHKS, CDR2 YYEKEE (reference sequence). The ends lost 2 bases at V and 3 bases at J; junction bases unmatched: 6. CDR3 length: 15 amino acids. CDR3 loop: CASSLYSGSGYEQYF. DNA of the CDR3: TGTGCCAGCAGCTTATATAGCGGGAGTGGCTACGAGCAGTACTTC.

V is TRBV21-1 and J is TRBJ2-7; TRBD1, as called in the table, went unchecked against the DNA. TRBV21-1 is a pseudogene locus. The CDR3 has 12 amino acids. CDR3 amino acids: CASSKSRVKQYF. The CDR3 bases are TGTGCCAGCAGCAAATCCAGGGTCAAGCAGTACTTC.

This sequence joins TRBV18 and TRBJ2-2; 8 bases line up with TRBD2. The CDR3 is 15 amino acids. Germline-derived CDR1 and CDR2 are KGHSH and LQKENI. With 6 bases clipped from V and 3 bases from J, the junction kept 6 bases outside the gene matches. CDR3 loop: CASSRGLGYTGELFF. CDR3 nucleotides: TGTGCCAGCTCCAGGGGACTAGGTTACACCGGGGAGCTGTTTTTT. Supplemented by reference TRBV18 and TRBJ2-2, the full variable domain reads NAGVMQNPRHLVRRRGQEARLRCSPMKGHSHVYWYRQLPEEGLKFMVYLQKENIIDESGMPKERFSAEFPKEGPSILRIQQVVRGDSAAYFCASSRGLGYTGELFFGEGSRLTVL.

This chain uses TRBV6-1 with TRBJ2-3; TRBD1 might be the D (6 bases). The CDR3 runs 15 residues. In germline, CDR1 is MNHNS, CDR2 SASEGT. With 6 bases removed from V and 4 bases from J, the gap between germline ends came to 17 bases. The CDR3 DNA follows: TGTGCCAGCAGGAACAGGGAATCGGGCTCAGATACGCAGTATTTT. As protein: CASRNRESGSDTQYF.

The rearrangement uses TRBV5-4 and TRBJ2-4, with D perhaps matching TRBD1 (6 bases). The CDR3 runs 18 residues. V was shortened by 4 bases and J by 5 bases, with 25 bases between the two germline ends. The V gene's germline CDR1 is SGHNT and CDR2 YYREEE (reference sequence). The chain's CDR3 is CASSQRDNPWPRENIQYF. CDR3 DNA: TGTGCCAGCAGCCAGAGGGACAACCCGTGGCCCCGGGAAAACATTCAGTACTTC.

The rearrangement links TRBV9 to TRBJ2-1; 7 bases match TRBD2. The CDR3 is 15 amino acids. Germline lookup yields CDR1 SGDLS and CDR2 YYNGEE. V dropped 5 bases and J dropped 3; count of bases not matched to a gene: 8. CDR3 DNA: TGTGCCAGCAGTGCAACTGGACTAGACTACAATGAGCAGTTCTTC. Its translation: CASSATGLDYNEQFF.

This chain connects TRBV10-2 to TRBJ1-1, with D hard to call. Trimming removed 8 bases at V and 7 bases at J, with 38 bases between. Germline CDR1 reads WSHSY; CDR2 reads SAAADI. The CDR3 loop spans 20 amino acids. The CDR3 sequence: CASLFVLFGGWPAKVVEAFF. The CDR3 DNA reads TGCGCCAGCCTTTTTGTTTTATTTGGTGGCTGGCCCGCCAAGGTGGTTGAAGCTTTCTTT.

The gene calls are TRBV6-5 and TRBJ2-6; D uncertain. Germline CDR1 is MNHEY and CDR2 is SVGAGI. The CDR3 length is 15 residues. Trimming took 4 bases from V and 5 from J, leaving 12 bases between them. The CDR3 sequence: CASSFSSPRANVLTF. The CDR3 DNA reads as TGTGCCAGCAGTTTTAGCAGTCCACGGGCCAACGTCCTGACTTTC.

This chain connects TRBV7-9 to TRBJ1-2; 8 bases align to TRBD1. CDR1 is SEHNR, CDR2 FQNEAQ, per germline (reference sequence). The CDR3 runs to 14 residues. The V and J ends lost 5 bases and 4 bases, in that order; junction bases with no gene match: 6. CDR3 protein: CASSPDRAGYGYTF. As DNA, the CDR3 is TGTGCCAGCAGCCCGGACAGGGCTGGCTATGGCTACACCTTC. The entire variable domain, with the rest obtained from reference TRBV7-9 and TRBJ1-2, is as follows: DTGVSQNPRHKITKRGQNVTFRCDPISEHNRLYWYRQTLGQGPEFLTYFQNEAQLEKSRLLSDRFSAERPKGSFSTLEIQRTEQGDSAMYLCASSPDRAGYGYTFGSGTRLTVV.

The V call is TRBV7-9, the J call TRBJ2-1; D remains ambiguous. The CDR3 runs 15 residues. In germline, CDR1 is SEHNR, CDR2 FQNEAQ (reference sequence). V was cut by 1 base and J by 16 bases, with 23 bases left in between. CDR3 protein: CASSLVLGGEKQIFF. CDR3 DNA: TGTGCCAGCAGCTTAGTCTTAGGCGGAGAAAAACAGATTTTCTTC.

CDR3 amino acids: CASSLETDQETQYF. CDR3 in DNA: TGTGCCAGCAGCTTAGAGACAGATCAAGAGACCCAGTACTTC. V usage is TRBV7-9 and J usage is TRBJ2-5; perhaps TRBD1 as D (5 bases). The CDR3 loop spans 14 amino acids. The V and J ends lost 1 base and 2 bases respectively, with 8 bases between them. The germline CDR1 and CDR2 sequences are SEHNR and FQNEAQ (reference sequence).